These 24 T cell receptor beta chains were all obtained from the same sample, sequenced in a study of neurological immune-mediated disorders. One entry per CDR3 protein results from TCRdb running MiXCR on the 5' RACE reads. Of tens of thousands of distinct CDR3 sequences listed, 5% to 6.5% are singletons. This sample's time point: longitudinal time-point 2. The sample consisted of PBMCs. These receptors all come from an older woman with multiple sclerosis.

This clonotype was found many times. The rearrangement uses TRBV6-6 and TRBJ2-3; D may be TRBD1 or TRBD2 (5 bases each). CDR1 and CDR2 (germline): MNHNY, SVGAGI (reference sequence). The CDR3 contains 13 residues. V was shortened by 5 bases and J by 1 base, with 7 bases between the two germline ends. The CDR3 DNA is TGTGCCAGCAGTCGGGACGGCACAGATACGCAGTATTTT. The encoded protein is CASSRDGTDTQYF.

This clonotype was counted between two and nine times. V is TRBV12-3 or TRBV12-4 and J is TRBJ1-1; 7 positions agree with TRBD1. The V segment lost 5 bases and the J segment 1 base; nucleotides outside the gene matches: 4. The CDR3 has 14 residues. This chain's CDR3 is CASSPRGGNTEAFF. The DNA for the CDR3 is TGTGCCAGCAGTCCCAGGGGGGGGAACACTGAAGCTTTCTTT.

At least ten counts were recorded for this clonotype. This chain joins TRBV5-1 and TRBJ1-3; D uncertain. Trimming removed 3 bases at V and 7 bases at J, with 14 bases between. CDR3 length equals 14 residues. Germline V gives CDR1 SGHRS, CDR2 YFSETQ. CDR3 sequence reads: CASSSDMQRNTIYF. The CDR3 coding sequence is TGCGCCAGCAGCTCCGACATGCAGAGGAACACCATATATTTT.

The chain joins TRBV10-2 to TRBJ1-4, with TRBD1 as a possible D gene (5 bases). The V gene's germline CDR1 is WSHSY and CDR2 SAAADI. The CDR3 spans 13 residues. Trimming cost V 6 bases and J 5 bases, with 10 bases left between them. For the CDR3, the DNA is TGCGCCAGCAGACGGGGGGAGAATGAAAAACTGTTTTTT. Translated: CASRRGENEKLFF.

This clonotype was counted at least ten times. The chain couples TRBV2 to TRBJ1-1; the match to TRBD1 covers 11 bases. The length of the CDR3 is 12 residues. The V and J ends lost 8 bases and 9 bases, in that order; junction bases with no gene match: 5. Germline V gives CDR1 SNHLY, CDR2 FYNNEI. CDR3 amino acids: CASGGQGGKAFF. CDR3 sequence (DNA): TGTGCCAGCGGGGGACAGGGGGGAAAAGCTTTCTTT.

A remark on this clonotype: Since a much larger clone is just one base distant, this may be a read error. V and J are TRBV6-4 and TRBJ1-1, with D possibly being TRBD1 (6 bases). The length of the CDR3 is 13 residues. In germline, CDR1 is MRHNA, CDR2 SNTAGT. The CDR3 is CVSRGQPNTEAFF. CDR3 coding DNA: TGTGTCAGCAGAGGACAGCCGAACACTGAAGCTTTCTTT.

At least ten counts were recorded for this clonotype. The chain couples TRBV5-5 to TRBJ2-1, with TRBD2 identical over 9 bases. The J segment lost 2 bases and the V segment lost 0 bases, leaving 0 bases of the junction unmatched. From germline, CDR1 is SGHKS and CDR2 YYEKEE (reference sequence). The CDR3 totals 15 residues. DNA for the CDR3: TGTGCCAGCAGCTTGGGACTAGCGGCCTACAATGAGCAGTTCTTC. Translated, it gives CASSLGLAAYNEQFF. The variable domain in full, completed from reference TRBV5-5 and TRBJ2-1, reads DAGVTQSPTHLIKTRGQQVTLRCSPISGHKSVSWYQQVLGQGPQFIFQYYEKEERGRGNFPDRFSARQFPNYSSELNVNALLLGDSALYLCASSLGLAAYNEQFFGPGTRLTVL.

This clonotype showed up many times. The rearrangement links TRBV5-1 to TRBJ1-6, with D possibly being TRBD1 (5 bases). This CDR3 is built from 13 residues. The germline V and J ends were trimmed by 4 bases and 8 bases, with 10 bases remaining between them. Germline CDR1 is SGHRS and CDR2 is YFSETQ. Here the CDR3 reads CASSIDSDSPLHF. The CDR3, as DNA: TGCGCCAGCAGCATCGACAGTGATTCACCCCTCCACTTT.

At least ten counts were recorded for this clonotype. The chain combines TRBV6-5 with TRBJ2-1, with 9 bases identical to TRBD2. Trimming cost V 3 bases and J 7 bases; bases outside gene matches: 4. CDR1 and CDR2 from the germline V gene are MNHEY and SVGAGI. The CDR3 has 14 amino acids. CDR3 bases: TGTGCCAGCAGTTATCTAGCGGGGTATAATGAGCAGTTCTTC. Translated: CASSYLAGYNEQFF.

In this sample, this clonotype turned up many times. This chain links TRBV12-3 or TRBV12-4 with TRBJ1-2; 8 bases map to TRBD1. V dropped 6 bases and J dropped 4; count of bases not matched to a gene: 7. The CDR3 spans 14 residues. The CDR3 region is CASSRQGLPYGYTF. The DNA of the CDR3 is TGTGCCAGCAGCAGACAGGGGTTACCCTATGGCTACACCTTC.

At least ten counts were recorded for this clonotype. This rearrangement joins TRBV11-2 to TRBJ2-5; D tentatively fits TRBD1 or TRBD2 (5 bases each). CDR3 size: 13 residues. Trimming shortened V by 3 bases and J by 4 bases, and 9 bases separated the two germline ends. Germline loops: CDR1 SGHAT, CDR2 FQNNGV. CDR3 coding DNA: TGTGCCAGCAGCTTCCCTGGGGGAGAGACCCAGTACTTC. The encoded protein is CASSFPGGETQYF.

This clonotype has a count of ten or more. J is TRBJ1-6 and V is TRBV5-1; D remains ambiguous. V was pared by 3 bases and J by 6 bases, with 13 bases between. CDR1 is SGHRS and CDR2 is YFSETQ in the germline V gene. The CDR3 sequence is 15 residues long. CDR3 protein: CASSSEAGINSPLHF. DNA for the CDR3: TGCGCCAGCAGCTCTGAGGCGGGAATTAATTCACCCCTCCACTTT.

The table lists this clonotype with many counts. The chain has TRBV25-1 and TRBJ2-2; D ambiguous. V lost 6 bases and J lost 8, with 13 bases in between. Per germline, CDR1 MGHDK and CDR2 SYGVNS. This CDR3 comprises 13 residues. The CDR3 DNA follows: TGTGCCAGCAGACCCACGGTGGGGGGGGAGCTGTTTTTT. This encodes CASRPTVGGELFF.

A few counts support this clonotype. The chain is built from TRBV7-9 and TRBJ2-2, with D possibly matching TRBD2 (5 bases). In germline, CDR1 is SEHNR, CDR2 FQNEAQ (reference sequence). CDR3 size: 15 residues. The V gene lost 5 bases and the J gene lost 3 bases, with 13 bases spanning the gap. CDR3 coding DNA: TGTGCCAGCAGCCCCGCGGGTCCTTACACCGGGGAGCTGTTTTTT. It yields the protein CASSPAGPYTGELFF.

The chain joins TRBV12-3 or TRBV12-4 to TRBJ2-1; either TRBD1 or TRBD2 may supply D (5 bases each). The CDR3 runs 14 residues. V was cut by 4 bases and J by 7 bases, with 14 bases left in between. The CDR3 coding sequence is TGTGCCAGCAGTTCGGGTAGGGGAGTGAATGAGCAGTTCTTC. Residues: CASSSGRGVNEQFF.

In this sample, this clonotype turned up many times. As DNA, the CDR3 is TGTGCCAGCTCACCATTGGGACAGGGTCAGGCCTTTAATTCACCCCTCCACTTT. Its protein is CASSPLGQGQAFNSPLHF. This chain uses TRBV18 with TRBJ1-6; 9 bases align to TRBD1. The length of the CDR3 is 18 residues. Germline V gene sequence: CDR1 KGHSH, CDR2 LQKENI. J was trimmed by 6 bases and V by 2 bases; bases with no gene match: 11.

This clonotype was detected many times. The DNA of the CDR3 is TGTGCCATCGGGATACTAGCGGGGGGGGTGGAGCAGTTCTTC. Translated: CAIGILAGGVEQFF. The chain employs TRBV10-3 and TRBJ2-1, with 13 bases that match TRBD2. Per the germline V gene, CDR1 is ENHRY and CDR2 is SYGVKD. J gave up 10 bases and V 8 bases, and 8 bases lay outside the gene matches. The CDR3 has 14 amino acids.

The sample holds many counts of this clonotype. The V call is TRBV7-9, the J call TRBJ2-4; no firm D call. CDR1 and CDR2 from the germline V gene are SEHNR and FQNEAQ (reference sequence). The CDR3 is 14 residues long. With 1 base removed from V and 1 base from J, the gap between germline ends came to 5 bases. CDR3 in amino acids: CASSLEGAKNIQYF. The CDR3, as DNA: TGTGCCAGCAGCTTAGAAGGCGCCAAAAACATTCAGTACTTC.

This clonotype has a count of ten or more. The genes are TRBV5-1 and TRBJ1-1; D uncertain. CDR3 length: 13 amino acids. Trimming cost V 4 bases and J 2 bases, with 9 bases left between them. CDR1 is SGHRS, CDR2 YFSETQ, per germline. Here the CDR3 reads CASSPDTNTEAFF. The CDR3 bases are TGCGCCAGCAGCCCTGACACTAACACTGAAGCTTTCTTT.

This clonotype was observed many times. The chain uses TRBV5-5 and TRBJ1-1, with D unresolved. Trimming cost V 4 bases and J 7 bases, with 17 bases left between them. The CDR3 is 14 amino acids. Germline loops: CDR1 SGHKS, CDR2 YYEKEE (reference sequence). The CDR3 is CASSLTTSTGEAFF. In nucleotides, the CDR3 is TGTGCCAGCAGCCTAACTACAAGCACCGGTGAAGCTTTCTTT.

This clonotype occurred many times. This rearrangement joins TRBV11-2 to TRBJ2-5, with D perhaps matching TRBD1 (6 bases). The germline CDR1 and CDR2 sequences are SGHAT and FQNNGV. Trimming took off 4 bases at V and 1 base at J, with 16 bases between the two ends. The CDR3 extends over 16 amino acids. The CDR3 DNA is TGTGCCAGCAGCTCACAGGGTAGAGGGGTCCAAGAGACCCAGTACTTC. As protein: CASSSQGRGVQETQYF.

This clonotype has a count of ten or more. CDR3 loop: CASSYSTSGGRGANYGYTF. The CDR3 DNA reads TGTGCCAGCAGTTACTCGACCTCAGGGGGCCGAGGAGCTAACTATGGCTACACCTTC. The J gene is TRBJ1-2, the V gene TRBV6-6; TRBD1 aligns across 8 bases. CDR1 is MNHNY and CDR2 is SVGAGI in the germline V gene (reference sequence). The length of the CDR3 is 19 residues. With 0 bases clipped from V and 0 bases from J, the junction kept 12 bases outside the gene matches.

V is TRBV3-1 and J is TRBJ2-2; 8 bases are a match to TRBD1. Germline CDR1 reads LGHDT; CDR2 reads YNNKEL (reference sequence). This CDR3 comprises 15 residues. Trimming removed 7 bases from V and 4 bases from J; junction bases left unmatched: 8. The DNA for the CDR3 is TGTGCCAGCACCACGGGACAGGTTCCCACCGGGGAGCTGTTTTTT. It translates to CASTTGQVPTGELFF. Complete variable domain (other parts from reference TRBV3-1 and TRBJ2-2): DTAVSQTPKYLVTQMGNDKSIKCEQNLGHDTMYWYKQDSKKFLKIMFSYNNKELIINETVPNRFSPKSPDKAHLNLHINSLELGDSAVYFCASTTGQVPTGELFFGEGSRLTVL.

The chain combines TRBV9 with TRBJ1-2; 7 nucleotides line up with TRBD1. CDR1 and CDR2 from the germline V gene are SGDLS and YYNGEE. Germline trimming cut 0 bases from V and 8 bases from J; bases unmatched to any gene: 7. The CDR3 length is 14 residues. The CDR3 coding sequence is TGTGCCAGCAGCGTAGGAGAAGGGGGCCTGGGCTACACCTTC. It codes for CASSVGEGGLGYTF.